The present TCR beta chain was sequenced within a study of shared clonotypes between healthy human individuals. Regarding the study as a whole: Having only a few donors restricted how much genetic and exposure-history diversity was captured. Clonotypes that were shared across a handful of donors made up roughly 5.2% of naive CD4 clonotypes.

There are 14 residues in the CDR3. Germline V lookup: CDR1 GTSNPN, CDR2 SVGIG (reference sequence). Between the trimmed V and J ends, which lost 0 bases and 9 bases, there was a span of 17 bases. Recent vaccinations or acute infections were absent in the healthy HIV-negative adult donors. Of note for this clone: Antigen specificity is unknown.

Method: immunoSEQ multiplex PCR; TCRdb's copy keeps in-frame clones and lacks some. This table has under 2,500,000 clones, approximately 96% appearing once. The sample was naive CD4+ T cells sorted from blood. Subset of the sample: CD45RA+ positively selected. The chain is built from TRBV30 and TRBJ1-2; D perhaps matches TRBD1 (6 bases). The clonotype originates from a man aged 18-30 years in good health. The CDR3 nucleotides are TGTGCCTGGAGTGTACAGGGTTCCCGGGATCGCTACACCTTC. This gives the protein CAWSVQGSRDRYTF.